Below, 10 T cell receptor beta chains from the same sample are listed, as sequenced in a study of blood T cell repertoires in COVID-19. Some clones are missing from TCRdb's copy, which holds only in-frame ones; the method was immunoSEQ multiplex PCR. Of under 200,000 clones in the sample, approximately 83% were seen once. The material sequenced was peripheral blood. These receptors were taken from a human donor with acute or convalescent COVID-19. The donor label of this sample is uncertain.

The chain uses TRBV5-1 and TRBJ2-7, with TRBD2 matching over 9 bases. Germline V gene sequence: CDR1 SGHRS, CDR2 YFSETQ. V dropped 0 bases and J dropped 2; count of bases not matched to a gene: 6. The CDR3 spans 16 residues. CDR3 sequence: CASSLAASGVAYEQYF. The CDR3 bases are TGCGCCAGCAGCTTGGCCGCTAGCGGGGTTGCCTACGAGCAGTACTTC. Together with reference TRBV5-1 and TRBJ2-7, the CDR3 gives the full variable domain: KAGVTQTPRYLIKTRGQQVTLSCSPISGHRSVSWYQQTPGQGLQFLFEYFSETQRNKGNFPGRFSGRQFSNSRSEMNVSTLELGDSALYLCASSLAASGVAYEQYFGPGTRLTVT.

Concerning this clone itself: A far larger clone is off by one base, so a read error is likely. The chain employs TRBV6-5 and TRBJ2-2; a weak D match, TRBD1 (5 bases). V gave up 5 bases and J gave up 1 base, with 5 bases separating them. The CDR3 has 13 residues. The V gene's germline CDR1 is MNHEY and CDR2 SVGAGI. This CDR3 is CASSQGNTGELFF. CDR3 bases: TGTGCCAGCAGTCAGGGGAACACCGGGGAGCTGTTTTTT.

This clone came up once. This chain joins TRBV6-5 and TRBJ1-2; 7 bases agree with TRBD1. The V gene's germline CDR1 is MNHEY and CDR2 SVGAGI. With V trimmed by 0 bases and J by 4 bases, 8 bases remained unmatched. CDR3 length: 16 amino acids. The CDR3 loop is CASSYSDRDVAYGYTF. DNA of the CDR3: TGTGCCAGCAGTTACTCAGACAGGGACGTCGCCTATGGCTACACCTTC.

This chain joins TRBV6-7 and TRBJ1-2, with D hard to call. Being an ORF, TRBV6-7 has a function that is uncertain. The CDR3 has 12 residues. V was trimmed by 6 bases and J by 6 bases, leaving 11 bases between them. CDR3 DNA sequence: TGTGCCAGCAGACCCCCCCCGGATGGCTACACCTTC. This sequence encodes CASRPPPDGYTF.

The J gene is TRBJ1-1, the V gene TRBV6-1, with D perhaps TRBD1 (6 bases). V was shortened by 2 bases and J by 6 bases, with 16 bases between the two germline ends. The CDR3 loop spans 15 amino acids. Per the germline V gene, CDR1 is MNHNS and CDR2 is SASEGT. The CDR3 reads CASSERWRGGAEAFF. CDR3 coding DNA: TGTGCCAGCAGTGAAAGATGGAGGGGGGGGGCTGAAGCTTTCTTT.

The J gene is TRBJ1-1, the V gene TRBV2; D gene ambiguous. Trimming cost V 4 bases and J 8 bases, with 5 bases left between them. CDR1 and CDR2 from the germline V gene are SNHLY and FYNNEI. This CDR3 is built from 10 residues. The CDR3 loop is CASSVTEAFF. The CDR3 DNA reads TGTGCCAGCAGTGTCACAGAAGCTTTCTTT.

This chain links TRBV5-6 with TRBJ2-7, with TRBD1 matching 7 bases. The J segment lost 0 bases and the V segment lost 1 base, leaving 10 bases of the junction unmatched. Germline loops: CDR1 SGHDT, CDR2 YYEEEE. CDR3 length equals 17 residues. Here the CDR3 DNA reads TGTGCCAGCAGCTTGAGGAGGACAGGTGCGGGCTCCTACGAGCAGTACTTC. This sequence encodes CASSLRRTGAGSYEQYF.

The chain joins TRBV18 to TRBJ2-2; D call uncertain. The CDR3 consists of 16 residues. Germline V gene lookup returns CDR1 KGHSH and CDR2 LQKENI. Deletions cut 3 bases from V and 0 bases from J, with 11 bases between. The CDR3 is CASSPFELSNTGELFF. CDR3 DNA: TGTGCCAGCTCACCGTTCGAACTGTCGAACACCGGGGAGCTGTTTTTT.

A word on this clone: Additional DNA sequences in this sample encode the identical CDR3. V and J are TRBV7-3 and TRBJ1-2; D possibly corresponds to TRBD1 (6 bases). This CDR3 is built from 13 residues. V lost 5 bases and J lost 2, with 9 bases in between. Germline V gives CDR1 SGHTA, CDR2 FQGTGA. The CDR3 protein is CASSPDRNYGYTF. The DNA of the CDR3 is TGTGCCAGCAGCCCCGACAGGAACTATGGCTACACCTTC.

CDR3 sequence: CASSFSGTSGGDTQYF. DNA for the CDR3: TGTGCCAGCAGCTTCTCCGGGACTAGCGGGGGGGATACGCAGTATTTT. The chain has TRBV7-2 and TRBJ2-3; 15 nucleotides line up with TRBD2. Germline V lookup: CDR1 SGHTA, CDR2 FQGNSA. V dropped 3 bases and J dropped 6; count of bases not matched to a gene: 4. This CDR3 contains 16 residues. The entire variable domain, with the rest obtained from reference TRBV7-2 and TRBJ2-3, is as follows: GAGVSQSPSNKVTEKGKDVELRCDPISGHTALYWYRQSLGQGLEFLIYFQGNSAPDKSGLPSDRFSAERTGGSVSTLTIQRTQQEDSAVYLCASSFSGTSGGDTQYFGPGTRLTVL.